A single sample is the source of the 20 T cell receptor beta chains below, sequenced in a study of T-cell memory formation after mild COVID-19. TCRdb recomputed calls from the 5' RACE reads with MiXCR, one row per CDR3 protein. The sample lists hundreds of thousands of distinct CDR3 sequences, about 20% occurring once. Sequencing was performed on PBMCs or a T cell subset sorted from them (not recorded which). These receptor sequences come from an adult woman who had mild COVID-19 (a few samples of this study predate the infection). Cell type and time point are not known.

The rearrangement joins TRBV4-1 to TRBJ1-2, with a tentative D call TRBD1 (5 bases). V dropped 3 bases and J dropped 10 bases, with 12 bases sitting between them. Germline CDR1 and CDR2: MGHRA and YSYEKL. CDR3 size: 12 residues. The CDR3 loop is CASSHRARDYTF. In DNA form, the CDR3 reads TGCGCCAGCAGCCACAGAGCCAGGGACTACACCTTC.

This clonotype was picked up a small number of times. The junction departs from germline at one end; a sequencing error may be responsible. This sequence joins TRBV10-3 and TRBJ1-2, with D possibly TRBD1 on 5 matching bases. Germline V gene data show CDR1 as ENHRY and CDR2 as SYGVKD. The CDR3 has 10 residues. In DNA form, the CDR3 reads TGTGCCATCAGTGAGACCCTGAGACAGTTC. Amino acids: CAISETLRQF.

In its sample, this clonotype was seen a few times. The rearrangement joins TRBV5-1 to TRBJ1-6; D is uncertain. The V gene lost 0 bases and the J gene lost 11 bases, with 9 bases spanning the gap. The CDR3 totals 13 residues. Germline V CDR1 and CDR2: SGHRS, YFSETQ. CDR3 sequence (DNA): TGCGCCAGCAGCTTGGACAGATATCCACCCCTCCACTTT. Amino acid sequence: CASSLDRYPPLHF.

The chain has TRBV12-3 or TRBV12-4 and TRBJ2-1; a weak D match, TRBD1 (6 bases). The V end lost 6 bases, the J end lost 4 bases, and 13 bases lay between the germline ends. The CDR3 has 14 residues. The CDR3 loop is CASRFGQNYNEQFF. The CDR3 DNA sequence: TGTGCCAGCAGGTTCGGACAGAATTACAATGAGCAGTTCTTC.

This clonotype was observed a few times. The J gene is TRBJ2-3, the V gene TRBV6-2 or TRBV6-3; 9 bases are shared with TRBD2. With V trimmed by 1 base and J by 6 bases, 5 bases remained unmatched. The CDR3 covers 15 residues. Germline CDR1 MNHEY, CDR2 SVGEGT. The CDR3 here is CASSYLAGAIDTQYF. The CDR3 DNA is TGTGCCAGCAGTTACTTAGCGGGAGCGATTGATACGCAGTATTTT.

V and J are TRBV27 and TRBJ1-5; D is unresolved. Germline loops: CDR1 MNHEY, CDR2 SMNVEV (reference sequence). CDR3 length: 17 amino acids. The V and J ends lost 7 bases and 2 bases respectively, with 21 bases between them. CDR3 in DNA: TGTGCCAGCACCCCCTACGGGCAGGCTAGGGGCAATCAGCCCCAGCATTTT. It specifies CASTPYGQARGNQPQHF.

The chain carries TRBV5-6 and TRBJ2-3, with 9 bases that match TRBD2. V shed 3 bases and J 5 bases; nucleotides not matched to a gene: 16. The CDR3 loop spans 18 amino acids. Per the germline V gene, CDR1 is SGHDT and CDR2 is YYEEEE. This chain's CDR3 is CASSSAPAVAGGLDTQYF. The CDR3 DNA is TGTGCCAGCAGCTCTGCCCCCGCGGTGGCGGGAGGGTTAGATACGCAGTATTTT.

The gene calls are TRBV10-2 and TRBJ1-1; no reliable D call. CDR1 and CDR2 (germline): WSHSY, SAAADI. V lost 2 bases, J lost 12 bases, and 19 bases lay in between. The CDR3 is 14 amino acids. CDR3 DNA: TGCGCCAGCAGTGAGCCCCGAACGGTTCTTCAAACTTTCTTT. Translating it yields CASSEPRTVLQTFF.

The J gene is TRBJ2-7, the V gene TRBV27; perhaps TRBD1 as D (5 bases). The germline V and J ends were trimmed by 8 bases and 2 bases, with 19 bases remaining between them. Germline loops: CDR1 MNHEY, CDR2 SMNVEV (reference sequence). This CDR3 is built from 15 residues. Here the CDR3 DNA reads TGTGCCAGCGGCACAATACGCGACAGACCCTACGAGCAGTACTTC. Protein: CASGTIRDRPYEQYF.

This chain uses TRBV7-2 with TRBJ2-3; 14 bases map to TRBD2. This CDR3 has 18 residues. The J segment lost 4 bases and the V segment lost 4 bases, leaving 10 bases of the junction unmatched. Germline CDR1 is SGHTA and CDR2 is FQGNSA. CDR3: CASSYGTSGSYGPDTQYF. The CDR3 bases are TGTGCCAGCAGCTACGGGACTAGCGGGAGTTATGGCCCAGATACGCAGTATTTT.

The rearrangement uses TRBV7-2 and TRBJ2-1; 8 bases map to TRBD2. Germline V gene lookup returns CDR1 SGHTA and CDR2 FQGNSA. V lost 5 bases to trimming and J lost 5 bases; unmatched junction nucleotides: 8. CDR3 length: 15 amino acids. The CDR3 here is CASSPMGGRNNEQFF. The CDR3 region has the DNA TGTGCCAGCAGCCCCATGGGCGGGAGGAACAATGAGCAGTTCTTC.

In this sample, this clonotype turned up a few times. The J gene is TRBJ1-1, the V gene TRBV7-3, with D possibly matching TRBD1 (5 bases). The CDR3 spans 15 residues. The V and J ends lost 5 bases and 5 bases respectively, with 18 bases between them. Germline lookup yields CDR1 SGHTA and CDR2 FQGTGA. CDR3: CASSRQTGVRTEAFF. The CDR3 coding sequence is TGTGCCAGCAGCAGACAGACGGGGGTGAGAACTGAAGCTTTCTTT.

This sequence joins TRBV7-6 and TRBJ1-3, with 9 bases fitting TRBD1. The CDR3 is made up of 17 amino acids. Trimming removed 3 bases from V and 4 bases from J; junction bases left unmatched: 10. Germline V lookup: CDR1 SGHVS, CDR2 FNYEAQ. The DNA for the CDR3 is TGTGCCAGCAGCTTGCTGGCACAGGGGGCTACCGGAAACACCATATATTTT. This codes for CASSLLAQGATGNTIYF.

The gene calls are TRBV20-1 and TRBJ1-5; TRBD1 matches 7 bases. The V gene end was trimmed by 0 bases and the J gene end by 3 bases; junction bases not matched to a gene: 11. This CDR3 region has 17 residues. Looked up from germline, CDR1 is DFQATT and CDR2 is SNEGSKA (reference sequence). In DNA form, the CDR3 reads TGCAGTGCTAGAGATGGGAAGCCGGGACAGAACAATCAGCCCCAGCATTTT. It is translated as CSARDGKPGQNNQPQHF.

The chain has TRBV4-3 and TRBJ2-1; TRBD2 aligns across 11 bases. CDR1 is LGHNA and CDR2 is YSLEER in the germline V gene. V trimming: 1 base; J trimming: 8 bases; junction bases outside the gene matches: 7. This CDR3 comprises 16 residues. CDR3 residues: CASSQGLLAGAYEQFF. CDR3 DNA: TGCGCCAGCAGCCAAGGGTTACTAGCGGGAGCATATGAGCAGTTCTTC.

This clonotype was picked up a small number of times. The V and J genes are TRBV10-3 and TRBJ1-1, with TRBD1 identical over 7 bases. Germline trimming cut 10 bases from V and 7 bases from J; bases unmatched to any gene: 15. The CDR3 contains 14 residues. Germline V lookup: CDR1 ENHRY, CDR2 SYGVKD. In nucleotides, the CDR3 is TGTGCCACCAAACGGGACAGAGCGAACCATGAAGCTTTCTTT. Translation gives CATKRDRANHEAFF.

This clonotype was observed a few times. The genes are TRBV7-2 and TRBJ2-3; D ambiguous. Trimming left V 3 bases short and J 2 bases short, with 6 bases between. The CDR3 length is 13 residues. The germline CDR1 and CDR2 sequences are SGHTA and FQGNSA. CDR3 bases: TGTGCCAGCAGCTTGGAATACACAGATACGCAGTATTTT. Its translation: CASSLEYTDTQYF.

V and J are TRBV24-1 and TRBJ2-7; tentative D call: TRBD1 (5 bases). V gave up 6 bases and J gave up 4 bases, with 12 bases separating them. This CDR3 comprises 13 residues. Germline CDR1 and CDR2: KGHDR and SFDVKD. In nucleotides, the CDR3 is TGTGCCACCAGTCCGACAGAAGGATACGAGCAGTACTTC. Amino acids: CATSPTEGYEQYF.

The genes are TRBV5-1 and TRBJ1-2; TRBD1 is a possible D gene (6 bases). V was pared by 4 bases and J by 7 bases, with 14 bases between. This CDR3 has 13 amino acids. Looked up from germline, CDR1 is SGHRS and CDR2 is YFSETQ. The CDR3 region has the DNA TGCGCCAGCAGCCGCCTCGGGGGGGCTGGCTACACCTTC. Its translation: CASSRLGGAGYTF. Based on the CDR3 plus reference TRBV5-1 and TRBJ1-2, the full variable domain is KAGVTQTPRYLIKTRGQQVTLSCSPISGHRSVSWYQQTPGQGLQFLFEYFSETQRNKGNFPGRFSGRQFSNSRSEMNVSTLELGDSALYLCASSRLGGAGYTFGSGTRLTVV.

The rearrangement links TRBV13 to TRBJ2-4, with 7 bases that match TRBD2. CDR1 and CDR2 (germline): PRHDT, FYEKMQ (reference sequence). The CDR3 runs 18 residues. V trimming: 2 bases; J trimming: 2 bases; junction bases outside the gene matches: 12. CDR3 region: CASSLTQNAGATKNIQYF. CDR3 coding DNA: TGTGCCAGCAGCTTAACTCAGAACGCGGGAGCGACCAAAAACATTCAGTACTTC.